The entry that follows covers one TCR beta chain sequence. The clone's antigen remains unknown. No per-base quality is available; no much larger clone lies one base away. Separate from the roughly 660-subject first cohort, the validation cohort of around 130 subjects was the group to which the donors belonged. Per the germline V gene, SGHDN is the CDR1 and FVKESK is the CDR2. The V end gives up 4 bases and the J end 2 bases, leaving 4 bases in the junction not matched to a gene. There are 14 amino acids in the CDR3, from cysteine to phenylalanine inclusive. Here the CDR3 DNA is all that survives: 42 bases in frame from base 1. The method behind the library was the immunoSEQ multiplex PCR assay. As for the original processing: A statistical classification framework was built to diagnose cytomegalovirus status from the catalog of TCR beta chain sequences. Held by TCRdb, this immuneACCESS table contains in-frame sequences only and omits some clones. Under half of the omission traces to an unresolved V gene where checked; the cause of the rest is unknown. D and trimming were read from the DNA, whereas the V and J calls and clone size are those reported in that table. Here the sample has fewer than 60,000 clones; approximately 93% occur a single time. The ten most abundant clones make up 6.5% to 9.5% of the sample.

The entry originates in a study of cytomegalovirus exposure and HLA in healthy donors (dated by TCRdb to 2016 to 2017). With regard to the full study: According to a later analysis, the 120 or so validation repertoires were produced on the same platform as the 600 to 850 repertoires of the first cohort. High-throughput TCR immunosequencing, statistical association of individual TCRs with disease status, and machine learning were combined to predict cytomegalovirus infection status. In addition to the first cohort of roughly 700 subjects, a separate validation cohort of approximately 120 different subjects was used. The aim of the study was to test whether cataloging public T cell receptors could identify signatures of past pathogen exposure. Here is what the overall study found, with its caveats: In vitro tests confirmed that a few of the cytomegalovirus-associated TCR beta chains recognize cytomegalovirus antigens. While some public TCRs were present in many individuals, most TCR sequences turned up only very rarely across donors. In the study, some 160 TCR beta chains were listed as associated with cytomegalovirus. The classifier was reported to diagnose cytomegalovirus status with high specificity and sensitivity in both the original cohort and the validation cohort. It was suggested by the authors that the approach could potentially be generalized to other disease states and immunological phenotypes. A later analysis found that TCRs clustered in the first cohort also tended to co-occur in the approximately 120 validation repertoires, with 94% of cluster scores above 0. A later analysis lacked HLA typing for the validation cohort, so it scored co-occurrence in that cohort across all 120 or so repertoires.

The clonotype originates from a woman between 18 and 29 years old in good health and CMV-seropositive. Sequenced input: PBMCs. Recombination joined TRBV14 with TRBJ2-7, with 8 bases in between that match TRBD2. The DNA sequence is given as TGTGCCAGCAGCCGCGGGACTAGACCCTACGAGCAGTACTTC. This codes for CASSRGTRPYEQYF.